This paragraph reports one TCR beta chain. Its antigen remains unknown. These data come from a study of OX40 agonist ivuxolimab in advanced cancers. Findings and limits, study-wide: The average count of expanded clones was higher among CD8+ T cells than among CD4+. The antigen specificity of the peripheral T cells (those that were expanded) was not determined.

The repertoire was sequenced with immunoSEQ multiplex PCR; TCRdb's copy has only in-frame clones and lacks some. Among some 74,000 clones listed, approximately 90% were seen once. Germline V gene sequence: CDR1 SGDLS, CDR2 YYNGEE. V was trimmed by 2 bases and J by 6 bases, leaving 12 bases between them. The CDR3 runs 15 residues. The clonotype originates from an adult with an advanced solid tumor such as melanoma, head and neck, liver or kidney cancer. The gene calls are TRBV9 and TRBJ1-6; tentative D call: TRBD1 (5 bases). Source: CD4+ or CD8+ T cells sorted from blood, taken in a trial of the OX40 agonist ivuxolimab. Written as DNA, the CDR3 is TGTGCCAGCAGCGTGGCCGGGGCGATTAATTCACCCCTCCACTTT. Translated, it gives CASSVAGAINSPLHF.